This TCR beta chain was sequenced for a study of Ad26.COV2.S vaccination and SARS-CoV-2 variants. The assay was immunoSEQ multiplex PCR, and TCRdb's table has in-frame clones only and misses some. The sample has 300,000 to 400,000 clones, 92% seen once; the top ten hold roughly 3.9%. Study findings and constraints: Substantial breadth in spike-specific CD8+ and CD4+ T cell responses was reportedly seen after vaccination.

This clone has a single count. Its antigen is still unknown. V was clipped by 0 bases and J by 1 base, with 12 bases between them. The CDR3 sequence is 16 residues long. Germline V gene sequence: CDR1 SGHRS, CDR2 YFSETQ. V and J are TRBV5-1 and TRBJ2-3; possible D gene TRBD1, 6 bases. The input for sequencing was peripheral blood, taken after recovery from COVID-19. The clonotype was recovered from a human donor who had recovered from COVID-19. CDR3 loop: CASSLVRAGGTDTQYF. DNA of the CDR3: TGCGCCAGCAGCTTGGTGAGGGCAGGGGGCACAGATACGCAGTATTTT.